This passage covers 5 T cell receptor beta chains from one sample sequenced in a study of blood T cell repertoires in COVID-19. Clones were read by immunoSEQ multiplex PCR, and TCRdb kept only the in-frame ones, dropping some. The sample lists fewer than 55,000 clones; around 85% were seen once. The sequencing sample was made of peripheral blood. Receptors were obtained from a man aged 45 to 65 with acute or convalescent COVID-19.

The gene calls are TRBV4-1 and TRBJ2-7, with a tentative D call TRBD2 (5 bases). This CDR3 has 15 amino acids. The V and J ends lost 1 base and 2 bases respectively, with 12 bases between them. The germline CDR1 and CDR2 sequences are MGHRA and YSYEKL. In nucleotides, the CDR3 is TGCGCCAGCAGCCAAGCTCGCGGGTCCCCCTACGAGCAGTACTTC. This sequence encodes CASSQARGSPYEQYF.

This sequence joins TRBV6-1 and TRBJ1-4, with 9 bases aligning to TRBD1. The CDR3 has 16 amino acids. In germline, CDR1 is MNHNS, CDR2 SASEGT. V shed 3 bases and J 8 bases; nucleotides not matched to a gene: 10. The CDR3 DNA reads as TGTGCCAGCAGTGACCCTTTACAGGGGGCGAGGGAAAAACTGTTTTTT. It translates to CASSDPLQGAREKLFF.

The rearrangement links TRBV14 to TRBJ1-6; no firm D call. The germline V and J ends were trimmed by 3 bases and 9 bases, with 9 bases remaining between them. CDR3 size: 13 residues. The V gene's germline CDR1 is SGHDN and CDR2 FVKESK. CDR3 nucleotide sequence: TGTGCCAGCAGCCAGCTCCGTAGTTCACCCCTCCACTTT. Its translation is CASSQLRSSPLHF.

The chain combines TRBV16 with TRBJ1-1; D perhaps matches TRBD1 (5 bases). Trimming shortened V by 0 bases and J by 8 bases, and 7 bases separated the two germline ends. This CDR3 comprises 12 residues. Germline V gene sequence: CDR1 KGHSY, CDR2 FQNENV. The CDR3 is CASSQSGGEAFF. CDR3 DNA: TGTGCCAGCAGCCAATCGGGGGGGGAAGCTTTCTTT.

The chain joins TRBV5-1 to TRBJ2-7, with 11 bases identical to TRBD1. Per the germline V gene, CDR1 is SGHRS and CDR2 is YFSETQ. With V trimmed by 5 bases and J by 7 bases, 11 bases remained unmatched. The CDR3 is 15 amino acids. CDR3 in DNA: TGCGCCAGCAGGCTGTCCGGGACAGGGGGGCGTGAGCAGTACTTC. Its translation: CASRLSGTGGREQYF.